This entry lists 23 T cell receptor beta chains sequenced from one sample in a study of PD-1 and CTLA-4 blockade in melanoma. Profiled with immunoSEQ multiplex PCR; TCRdb holds only in-frame clones, not every one. The sample gives 30,000 or so clones, 80% to 95% of which show up once; 6.5% to 9.5% is in the top ten. The specimen was CD8+ T cells from peripheral blood, collected from a patient given anti-PD-1 treatment. Every receptor here comes from a human donor with melanoma.

The chain has TRBV7-8 and TRBJ1-2, with TRBD1 matching over 10 bases. Germline V gene sequence: CDR1 SGHVS, CDR2 FQNEAQ. J gave up 6 bases and V 4 bases, and 14 bases lay outside the gene matches. The CDR3 is made up of 17 amino acids. CDR3 DNA: TGTGCCAGCAGCTCCCAATCAACGACAGGGGGCGACGATGGCTACACCTTC. As protein: CASSSQSTTGGDDGYTF.

This chain uses TRBV28 with TRBJ1-1, with D unresolved. Germline CDR1 MDHEN, CDR2 SYDVKM. Trimming removed 6 bases at V and 5 bases at J, with 7 bases between. The CDR3 loop spans 11 amino acids. The CDR3 DNA sequence: TGTGCCAGCAGGAGGTCGACTGAAGCTTTCTTT. Amino acids: CASRRSTEAFF. Drawing the rest from reference TRBV28 and TRBJ1-1, the complete variable domain is DVKVTQSSRYLVKRTGEKVFLECVQDMDHENMFWYRQDPGLGLRLIYFSYDVKMKEKGDIPEGYSVSREKKERFSLILESASTNQTSMYLCASRRSTEAFFGQGTRLTVV.

This chain connects TRBV24-1 to TRBJ2-7, with 7 positions matching TRBD1. V lost 4 bases, J lost 5 bases, and 4 bases stayed unmatched. The CDR3 has 13 residues. Germline V gives CDR1 KGHDR, CDR2 SFDVKD. The CDR3 sequence: CATSDWDRHEQYF. In DNA, the CDR3 is TGTGCCACCAGTGACTGGGACAGACACGAGCAGTACTTC.

This sequence joins TRBV11-2 and TRBJ1-5; D gene ambiguous. Germline values: CDR1 SGHAT, CDR2 FQNNGV. V was pared by 1 base and J by 7 bases, with 8 bases between. CDR3 length: 13 amino acids. CDR3 loop: CASSLAPSQPQHF. The CDR3 bases are TGTGCCAGCAGCTTAGCGCCGTCCCAGCCCCAGCATTTT.

CDR3 in amino acids: CASSSGQQAFF. DNA for the CDR3: TGTGCCAGCAGTTCGGGACAGCAAGCTTTCTTT. The rearrangement uses TRBV6-6 and TRBJ1-1; 7 positions match TRBD1. The CDR3 sequence is 11 residues long. Germline V gene data show CDR1 as MNHNY and CDR2 as SVGAGI (reference sequence). The V segment lost 4 bases and the J segment 9 bases; nucleotides outside the gene matches: 2.

The CDR3 region is CASSLASGGLYEQYF. The CDR3 region has the DNA TGTGCCAGCAGTTTAGCTAGCGGGGGGCTCTACGAGCAGTACTTC. The J gene is TRBJ2-7, the V gene TRBV27, with 11 bases that match TRBD2. V shed 2 bases, J shed 3 bases, and the junction held 3 bases outside the gene matches. The CDR3 has 15 residues. Germline V gene lookup returns CDR1 MNHEY and CDR2 SMNVEV (reference sequence).

The chain joins TRBV5-5 to TRBJ2-3, with TRBD1 identical over 7 bases. CDR3 length: 16 amino acids. Germline V gives CDR1 SGHKS, CDR2 YYEKEE (reference sequence). Germline trimming cut 4 bases from V and 0 bases from J; bases unmatched to any gene: 8. For the CDR3, the DNA is TGTGCCAGCAGCCAAGGGACAGTTGGGAGCACAGATACGCAGTATTTT. It yields the protein CASSQGTVGSTDTQYF.

The genes are TRBV6-5 and TRBJ2-3; D is undetermined. With 6 bases removed from V and 2 bases from J, the gap between germline ends came to 12 bases. The CDR3 consists of 14 residues. Germline V CDR1 and CDR2: MNHEY, SVGAGI. The CDR3 reads CASSFKSLTDTQYF. CDR3 coding DNA: TGTGCCAGCAGCTTTAAATCCCTCACAGATACGCAGTATTTT.

This chain joins TRBV25-1 and TRBJ2-3; D is perhaps TRBD2 (5 bases). The CDR3 consists of 14 residues. V was clipped by 6 bases and J by 4 bases, with 14 bases between them. Germline CDR1 is MGHDK and CDR2 is SYGVNS. The CDR3 region is CASSPRVGSDTQYF. CDR3 DNA: TGTGCCAGCAGCCCGCGGGTAGGATCAGATACGCAGTATTTT.

V usage is TRBV29-1 and J usage is TRBJ2-3; the match to TRBD2 covers 12 bases. Trimming took 1 base from V and 4 from J; bases not matched to a gene: 3. This CDR3 region has 15 residues. The V gene's germline CDR1 is SQVTM and CDR2 ANQGSEA. The CDR3 protein is CSVEGTSGNSDTQYF. DNA of the CDR3: TGCAGCGTTGAAGGGACTAGCGGGAACTCAGATACGCAGTATTTT.

This clone was observed once. J is TRBJ1-6 and V is TRBV30; no reliable D call. The germline V gene encodes CDR1 GTSNPN and CDR2 SVGIG (reference sequence). The CDR3 covers 13 residues. Between the trimmed V and J ends, which lost 0 bases and 8 bases, there was a span of 8 bases. CDR3 region: CAWSVHEDSPLHF. CDR3 bases: TGTGCCTGGAGTGTACACGAGGATTCACCCCTCCACTTT.

Worth noting for this clone: Its ends do not fully match the called genes, so a read error is possible. CDR3 residues: CASRQELSSYNSPLHF. The CDR3 DNA sequence: TGTGCCAGCAGACAAGAACTCTCCTCCTATAATTCACCCCTCCACTTT. This chain uses TRBV4-2 with TRBJ1-6; D is unresolved. The CDR3 totals 16 residues. Germline V gives CDR1 LGHNA, CDR2 YNFKEQ.

The V call is TRBV3-1 (or the pseudogene TRBV3-2), the J call TRBJ1-4; D is perhaps TRBD1 (5 bases). Trimming removed 6 bases from V and 3 bases from J, with 20 bases in between. CDR1 and CDR2 (germline): LGHDT, YNNKEL (reference sequence). This CDR3 spans 17 amino acids. CDR3 residues: CASRAGTDLNPNEKLFF. The DNA of the CDR3 is TGTGCCAGCAGGGCAGGGACGGACCTTAATCCTAATGAAAAACTGTTTTTT.

J is TRBJ2-1 and V is TRBV7-9; TRBD2 matches 8 bases. After removal of 1 base from V and 3 bases from J, the junction contained 2 bases not matched to a gene. CDR3 length: 15 residues. In germline, CDR1 is SEHNR, CDR2 FQNEAQ (reference sequence). CDR3 nucleotides: TGTGCCAGCAGCTTAGAACTAGCGGACTACAATGAGCAGTTCTTC. This sequence encodes CASSLELADYNEQFF.

CDR3 nucleotides: TGTGCCAGCAGTTTGAACAGGGGGCAGGAGACCCAGTACTTC. It codes for CASSLNRGQETQYF. V gene TRBV27 combines with J gene TRBJ2-5; 9 bases match TRBD1. The CDR3 has 14 amino acids. Germline V gene data show CDR1 as MNHEY and CDR2 as SMNVEV (reference sequence). Losses at the gene ends were 3 bases for V and 5 bases for J; bases not matched to a gene: 4.

V gene TRBV11-2 combines with J gene TRBJ1-1; no reliable D call. The CDR3 loop spans 14 amino acids. V was clipped by 5 bases and J by 0 bases, with 10 bases between them. Germline V gene lookup returns CDR1 SGHAT and CDR2 FQNNGV. The CDR3 DNA reads TGTGCCAGCAGCCTACAATTTTTGAACACTGAAGCTTTCTTT. Its protein product is CASSLQFLNTEAFF.

The chain employs TRBV30 and TRBJ2-1; D not resolved. V lost 8 bases to trimming and J lost 7 bases, with 12 bases between them. CDR1 GTSNPN and CDR2 SVGIG come from the germline V gene (reference sequence). CDR3 size: 11 residues. DNA for the CDR3: TGTGCCCACCTCCGCGGAAATGAGCAGTTCTTC. Its protein product is CAHLRGNEQFF.

V is TRBV5-1 and J is TRBJ1-1; possibly TRBD1 for D (5 bases). The CDR3 sequence is 14 residues long. V was shortened by 5 bases and J by 3 bases, with 14 bases between the two germline ends. The V gene's germline CDR1 is SGHRS and CDR2 YFSETQ. The CDR3 region has the DNA TGCGCCAGCAGTACCGGTCCGGGGGACACTGAAGCTTTCTTT. This sequence encodes CASSTGPGDTEAFF.

The V and J genes are TRBV3-1 (or the pseudogene TRBV3-2) and TRBJ2-7; D ambiguous. The CDR3 has 14 residues. Germline loops: CDR1 LGHDT, CDR2 YNNKEL (reference sequence). V lost 0 bases and J lost 7, with 13 bases in between. The CDR3 protein is CASSQDLEVGEQYF. The CDR3 DNA is TGTGCCAGCAGCCAAGATCTAGAGGTCGGTGAGCAGTACTTC.

This chain links TRBV27 with TRBJ1-1; the D gene is possibly TRBD1 (5 bases). CDR3 length equals 15 residues. Between the trimmed V and J ends, which lost 3 bases and 3 bases, there was a span of 14 bases. The germline V gene encodes CDR1 MNHEY and CDR2 SMNVEV (reference sequence). In DNA form, the CDR3 reads TGTGCCAGCAGTTTGGGGCTGGGGAGGGACACTGAAGCTTTCTTT. Its translation: CASSLGLGRDTEAFF.

The gene calls are TRBV7-2 and TRBJ2-3; the D gene is possibly TRBD2 (7 bases). The germline gives CDR1 SGHTA, CDR2 FQGNSA. The CDR3 is 15 residues long. Trimming stripped 3 bases from V and 6 bases from J, with 16 bases between. CDR3 DNA: TGTGCCAGCAGCTTTAGCGGAGGGGGGGGCGATACGCAGTATTTT. Its translation is CASSFSGGGGDTQYF.

The chain carries TRBV27 and TRBJ1-2; D gene uncertain. CDR3 length: 12 residues. Per the germline V gene, CDR1 is MNHEY and CDR2 is SMNVEV (reference sequence). V shed 6 bases and J shed 4 bases, with 9 bases lying between them. The CDR3 bases are TGTGCCAGCAGGACGGAGCTCTATGGCTACACCTTC. This encodes CASRTELYGYTF.

This clone has only one observation. The J gene is TRBJ2-5, the V gene TRBV5-1; D gene uncertain. The germline V and J ends were trimmed by 2 bases and 1 base, with 15 bases remaining between them. The CDR3 extends over 16 amino acids. Germline V gene data show CDR1 as SGHRS and CDR2 as YFSETQ. Here the CDR3 reads CASSFLDSAGQETQYF. The CDR3 coding sequence is TGCGCCAGCAGCTTTCTAGATTCCGCCGGCCAAGAGACCCAGTACTTC.